A single sample is the source of the 11 T cell receptor beta chains below, sequenced in a study of OX40 agonist ivuxolimab in advanced cancers. Clones were read by immunoSEQ multiplex PCR, and TCRdb kept only the in-frame ones, dropping some. This table has around 5,000 clones, approximately 67% appearing once. The sequenced sample was CD4+ or CD8+ T cells sorted from blood, obtained in a trial of the OX40 agonist ivuxolimab. The receptors shown here come from an adult with an advanced solid tumor such as melanoma, head and neck, liver or kidney cancer.

The chain employs TRBV7-6 and TRBJ2-7; 7 bases are a match to TRBD2. Trimming removed 1 base from V and 6 bases from J; junction bases left unmatched: 3. This CDR3 has 13 amino acids. CDR1 SGHVS and CDR2 FNYEAQ come from the germline V gene. CDR3 nucleotide sequence: TGTGCCAGCAGCTTAGGGGGGGGGATCGAGCAGTACTTC. As protein: CASSLGGGIEQYF. Complete variable domain (other parts from reference TRBV7-6 and TRBJ2-7): GAGVSQSPRYKVTKRGQDVALRCDPISGHVSLYWYRQALGQGPEFLTYFNYEAQQDKSGLPNDRFSAERPEGSISTLTIQRTEQRDSAMYRCASSLGGGIEQYFGPGTRLTVT.

The V and J genes are TRBV6-1 and TRBJ2-7, with unresolved D. V gave up 8 bases and J gave up 3 bases, with 14 bases separating them. From germline, CDR1 is MNHNS and CDR2 SASEGT. The CDR3 has 13 amino acids. The CDR3: CASGNNGDYEQYF. As DNA, the CDR3 is TGTGCCAGCGGTAACAACGGTGACTACGAGCAGTACTTC.

This clone was observed at least ten times. In nucleotides, the CDR3 is TGTGCCAGCTCACCTCTTCGGCATCAGCCCCAGCATTTT. This encodes CASSPLRHQPQHF. V and J are TRBV18 and TRBJ1-5, with D unresolved. This CDR3 spans 13 amino acids. The germline V and J ends were trimmed by 3 bases and 5 bases, with 8 bases remaining between them. From germline, CDR1 is KGHSH and CDR2 LQKENI.

The chain joins TRBV5-4 to TRBJ1-1, with 10 positions matching TRBD1. Losses at the gene ends were 5 bases for V and 3 bases for J; bases not matched to a gene: 4. The CDR3 consists of 14 residues. Germline V CDR1 and CDR2: SGHNT, YYREEE (reference sequence). DNA of the CDR3: TGTGCCAGCAGAACCGGGACAGGGGACACTGAAGCTTTCTTT. Translation: CASRTGTGDTEAFF.

This sequence joins TRBV28 and TRBJ1-2; tentatively, D is TRBD1 (5 bases). Trimming cost V 3 bases and J 0 bases, with 20 bases left between them. Germline V gene lookup returns CDR1 MDHEN and CDR2 SYDVKM. The CDR3 covers 18 residues. The CDR3 sequence is CASSFLRRGVSTNYGYTF. The CDR3 bases are TGTGCCAGCAGTTTCCTCCGGCGGGGGGTTAGTACTAACTATGGCTACACCTTC.

This clone has a handful of counts. The V and J genes are TRBV4-1 and TRBJ1-1; tentative D call: TRBD1 (6 bases). Trimming removed 0 bases at V and 7 bases at J, with 12 bases between. This CDR3 region has 14 residues. Germline V gene data show CDR1 as MGHRA and CDR2 as YSYEKL. The CDR3 reads CASSQDSMDSEAFF. DNA for the CDR3: TGCGCCAGCAGCCAAGATTCCATGGACAGTGAAGCTTTCTTT.

In nucleotides, the CDR3 is TGTGCCAGCAGCCAAGACTCCTACGAGCAGTACTTC. Its protein product is CASSQDSYEQYF. This sequence joins TRBV11-1 and TRBJ2-7; D remains ambiguous. The V gene's germline CDR1 is SGHAT and CDR2 FQDESV (reference sequence). The V end lost 5 bases, the J end lost 0 bases, and 5 bases lay between the germline ends. The CDR3 consists of 12 residues.

V and J are TRBV6-1 and TRBJ1-2; TRBD1 aligns across 9 bases. Germline values: CDR1 MNHNS, CDR2 SASEGT. The CDR3 length is 16 residues. J gave up 4 bases and V 2 bases, and 8 bases lay outside the gene matches. The chain's CDR3 is CASSESPTGGGYGYTF. The DNA of the CDR3 is TGTGCCAGCAGTGAATCCCCGACAGGGGGTGGCTATGGCTACACCTTC.

The chain uses TRBV27 and TRBJ2-5, with TRBD1 as a possible D gene (6 bases). With 0 bases removed from V and 2 bases from J, the gap between germline ends came to 13 bases. Germline lookup yields CDR1 MNHEY and CDR2 SMNVEV (reference sequence). The CDR3 spans 16 residues. CDR3 nucleotide sequence: TGTGCCAGCAGTTTATCCTTGGGGGCTCTTCAAGAGACCCAGTACTTC. Residues: CASSLSLGALQETQYF.

This clone has just a few counts. This rearrangement joins TRBV9 to TRBJ2-3; D may be TRBD1 (6 bases). CDR3 length: 15 amino acids. V lost 0 bases and J 4 bases, leaving 12 bases between the germline ends. The germline V gene encodes CDR1 SGDLS and CDR2 YYNGEE. The CDR3 DNA reads as TGTGCCAGCAGCGTAGAGGGCAGGGGCGCAGATACGCAGTATTTT. As protein: CASSVEGRGADTQYF. Full variable domain (outside the CDR3, taken from reference TRBV9 and TRBJ2-3): DSGVTQTPKHLITATGQRVTLRCSPRSGDLSVYWYQQSLDQGLQFLIQYYNGEERAKGNILERFSAQQFPDLHSELNLSSLELGDSALYFCASSVEGRGADTQYFGPGTRLTVL.

The chain combines TRBV19 with TRBJ2-3; the D gene is possibly TRBD1 (6 bases). This CDR3 has 18 amino acids. The V gene's germline CDR1 is LNHDA and CDR2 SQIVND (reference sequence). V lost 7 bases to trimming and J lost 2 bases, with 25 bases between them. The CDR3 DNA follows: TGTGCCAGTAATACGGACAGAATAGACACAATTGTCACAGATACGCAGTATTTT. Its translation is CASNTDRIDTIVTDTQYF.